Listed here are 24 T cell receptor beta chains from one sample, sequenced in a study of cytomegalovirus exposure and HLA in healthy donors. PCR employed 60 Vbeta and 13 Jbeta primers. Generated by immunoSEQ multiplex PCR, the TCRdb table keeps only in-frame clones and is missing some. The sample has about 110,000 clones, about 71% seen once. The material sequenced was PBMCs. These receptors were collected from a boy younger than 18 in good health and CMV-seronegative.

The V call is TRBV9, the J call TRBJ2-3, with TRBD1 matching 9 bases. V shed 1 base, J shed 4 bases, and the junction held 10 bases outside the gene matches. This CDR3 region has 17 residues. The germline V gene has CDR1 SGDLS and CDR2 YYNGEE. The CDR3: CASSVTTGGAWADTQYF. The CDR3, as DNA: TGTGCCAGCAGCGTAACCACAGGGGGCGCTTGGGCAGATACGCAGTATTTT. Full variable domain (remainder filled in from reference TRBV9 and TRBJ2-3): DSGVTQTPKHLITATGQRVTLRCSPRSGDLSVYWYQQSLDQGLQFLIQYYNGEERAKGNILERFSAQQFPDLHSELNLSSLELGDSALYFCASSVTTGGAWADTQYFGPGTRLTVL.

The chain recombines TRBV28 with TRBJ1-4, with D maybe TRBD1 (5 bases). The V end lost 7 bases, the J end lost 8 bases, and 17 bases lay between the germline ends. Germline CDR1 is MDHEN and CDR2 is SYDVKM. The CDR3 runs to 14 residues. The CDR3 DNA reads TGTGCCAGCACCGGGGGAAAGGGGCCAGAAAAACTGTTTTTT. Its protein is CASTGGKGPEKLFF.

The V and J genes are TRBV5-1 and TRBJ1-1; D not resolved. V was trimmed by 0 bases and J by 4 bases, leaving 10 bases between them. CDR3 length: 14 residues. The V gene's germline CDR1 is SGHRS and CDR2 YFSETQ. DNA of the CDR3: TGCGCCAGCAGCTTGGTTCGGGGAAGCACTGAAGCTTTCTTT. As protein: CASSLVRGSTEAFF.

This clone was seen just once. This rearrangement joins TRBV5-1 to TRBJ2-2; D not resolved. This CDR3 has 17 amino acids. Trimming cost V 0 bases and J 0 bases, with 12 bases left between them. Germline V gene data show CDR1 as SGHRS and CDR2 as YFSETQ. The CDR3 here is CASSLDPHSTNTGELFF. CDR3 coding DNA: TGCGCCAGCAGCTTGGATCCCCACAGCACGAACACCGGGGAGCTGTTTTTT. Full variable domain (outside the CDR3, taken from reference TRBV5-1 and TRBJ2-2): KAGVTQTPRYLIKTRGQQVTLSCSPISGHRSVSWYQQTPGQGLQFLFEYFSETQRNKGNFPGRFSGRQFSNSRSEMNVSTLELGDSALYLCASSLDPHSTNTGELFFGEGSRLTVL.

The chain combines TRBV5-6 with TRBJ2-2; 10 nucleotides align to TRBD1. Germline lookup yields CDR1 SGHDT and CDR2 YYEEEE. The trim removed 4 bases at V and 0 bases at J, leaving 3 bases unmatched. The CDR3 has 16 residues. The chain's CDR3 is CASSTGTGANTGELFF. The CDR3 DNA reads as TGTGCCAGCAGCACCGGGACAGGGGCGAACACCGGGGAGCTGTTTTTT.

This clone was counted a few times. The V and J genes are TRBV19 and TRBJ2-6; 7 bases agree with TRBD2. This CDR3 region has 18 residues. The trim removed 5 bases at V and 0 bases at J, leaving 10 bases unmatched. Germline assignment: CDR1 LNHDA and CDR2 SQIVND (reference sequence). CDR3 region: CASSPWGGLTSGANVLTF. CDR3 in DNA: TGTGCCAGTAGTCCTTGGGGGGGACTGACCTCTGGGGCCAACGTCCTGACTTTC. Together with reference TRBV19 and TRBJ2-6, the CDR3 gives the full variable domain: DGGITQSPKYLFRKEGQNVTLSCEQNLNHDAMYWYRQDPGQGLRLIYYSQIVNDFQKGDIAEGYSVSREKKESFPLTVTSAQKNPTAFYLCASSPWGGLTSGANVLTFGAGSRLTVL.

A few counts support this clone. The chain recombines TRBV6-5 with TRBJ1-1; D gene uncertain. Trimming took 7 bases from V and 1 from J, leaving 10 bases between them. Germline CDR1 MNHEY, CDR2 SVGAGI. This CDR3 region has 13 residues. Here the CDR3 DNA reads TGTGCCAGCAAAATTACGAGGAACACTGAAGCTTTCTTT. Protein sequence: CASKITRNTEAFF.

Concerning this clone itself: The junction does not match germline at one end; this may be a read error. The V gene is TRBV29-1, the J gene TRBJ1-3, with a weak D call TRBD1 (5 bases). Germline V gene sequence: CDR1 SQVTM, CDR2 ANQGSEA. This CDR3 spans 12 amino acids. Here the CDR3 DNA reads TGCAGCGCCCAGGCGGGGGGAAGCACCATATATTTT. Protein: CSAQAGGSTIYF.

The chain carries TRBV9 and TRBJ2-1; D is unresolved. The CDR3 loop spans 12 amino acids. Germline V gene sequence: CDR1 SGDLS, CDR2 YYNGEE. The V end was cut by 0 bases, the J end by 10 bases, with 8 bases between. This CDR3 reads CASSVDRSEQFF. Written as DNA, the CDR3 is TGTGCCAGCAGCGTAGACCGGAGCGAGCAGTTCTTC.

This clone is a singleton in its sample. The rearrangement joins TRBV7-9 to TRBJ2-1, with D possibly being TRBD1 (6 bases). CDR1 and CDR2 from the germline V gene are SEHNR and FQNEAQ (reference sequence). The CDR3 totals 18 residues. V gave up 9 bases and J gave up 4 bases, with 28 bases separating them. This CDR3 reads CASSLFRTANKGYNEQFF. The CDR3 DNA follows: TGTGCCAGTTCATTGTTTCGGACAGCTAATAAGGGATACAATGAGCAGTTCTTC.

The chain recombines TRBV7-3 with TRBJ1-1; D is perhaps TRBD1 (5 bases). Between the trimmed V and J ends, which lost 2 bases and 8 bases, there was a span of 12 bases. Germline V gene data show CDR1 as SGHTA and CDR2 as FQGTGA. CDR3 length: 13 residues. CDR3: CASSLAWGGEAFF. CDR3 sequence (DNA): TGTGCCAGCAGCTTAGCTTGGGGGGGAGAAGCTTTCTTT.

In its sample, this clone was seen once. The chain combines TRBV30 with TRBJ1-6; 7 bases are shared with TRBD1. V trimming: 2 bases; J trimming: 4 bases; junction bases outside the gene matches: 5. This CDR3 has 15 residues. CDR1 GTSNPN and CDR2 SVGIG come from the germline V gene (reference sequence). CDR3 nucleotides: TGTGCCTGGAGTCCTCTGGGACAGTATAATTCACCCCTCCACTTT. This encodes CAWSPLGQYNSPLHF.

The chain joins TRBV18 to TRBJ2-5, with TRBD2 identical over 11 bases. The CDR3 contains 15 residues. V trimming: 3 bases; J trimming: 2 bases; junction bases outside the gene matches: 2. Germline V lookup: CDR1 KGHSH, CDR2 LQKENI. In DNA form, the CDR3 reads TGTGCCAGCTCACCCCTAGCGGGAGGACAAGAGACCCAGTACTTC. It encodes CASSPLAGGQETQYF.

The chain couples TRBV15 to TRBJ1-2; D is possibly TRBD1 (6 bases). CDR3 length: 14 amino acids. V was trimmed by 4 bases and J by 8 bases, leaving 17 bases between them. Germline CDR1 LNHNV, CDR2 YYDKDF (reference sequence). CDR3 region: CATSTGRGFGGYTF. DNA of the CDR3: TGTGCCACCAGCACGGGCAGGGGATTTGGCGGCTACACCTTC.

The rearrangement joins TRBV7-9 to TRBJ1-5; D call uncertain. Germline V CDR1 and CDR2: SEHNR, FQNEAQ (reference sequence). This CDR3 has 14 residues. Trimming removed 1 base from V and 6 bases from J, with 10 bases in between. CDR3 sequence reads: CASSLVCVSQPQHF. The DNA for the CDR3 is TGTGCCAGCAGCTTAGTATGTGTGAGTCAGCCCCAGCATTTT.

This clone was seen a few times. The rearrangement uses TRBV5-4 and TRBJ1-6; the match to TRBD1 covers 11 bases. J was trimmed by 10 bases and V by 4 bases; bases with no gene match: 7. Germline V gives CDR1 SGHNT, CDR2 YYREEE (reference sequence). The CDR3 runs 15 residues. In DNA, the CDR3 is TGTGCCAGCAGCGGTGGGACAGGGGGTAACTCACCCCTCCACTTT. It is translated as CASSGGTGGNSPLHF. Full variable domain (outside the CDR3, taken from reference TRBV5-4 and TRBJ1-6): ETGVTQSPTHLIKTRGQQVTLRCSSQSGHNTVSWYQQALGQGPQFIFQYYREEENGRGNFPPRFSGLQFPNYSSELNVNALELDDSALYLCASSGGTGGNSPLHFGNGTRLTVT.

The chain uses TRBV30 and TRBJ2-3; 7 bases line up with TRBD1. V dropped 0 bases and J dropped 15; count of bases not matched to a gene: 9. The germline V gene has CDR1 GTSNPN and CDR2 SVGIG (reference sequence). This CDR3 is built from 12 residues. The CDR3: CAWSVPGGGGYF. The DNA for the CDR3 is TGTGCCTGGAGTGTACCAGGGGGTGGAGGATATTTT.

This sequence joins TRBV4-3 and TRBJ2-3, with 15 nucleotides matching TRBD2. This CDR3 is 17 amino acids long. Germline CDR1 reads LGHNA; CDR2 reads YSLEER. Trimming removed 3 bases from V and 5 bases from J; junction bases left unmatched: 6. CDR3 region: CASSQRGLAGGRDTQYF. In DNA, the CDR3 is TGCGCCAGCAGCCAGAGAGGACTAGCGGGGGGGAGAGATACGCAGTATTTT.

The chain's CDR3 is CASSSAGTGVGYTF. The DNA for the CDR3 is TGCGCCAGCAGCTCGGCGGGGACAGGGGTTGGCTACACCTTC. The V and J genes are TRBV5-1 and TRBJ1-2; 10 bases are shared with TRBD1. Germline values: CDR1 SGHRS, CDR2 YFSETQ. V shed 3 bases and J 7 bases; nucleotides not matched to a gene: 6. The CDR3 extends over 14 amino acids.

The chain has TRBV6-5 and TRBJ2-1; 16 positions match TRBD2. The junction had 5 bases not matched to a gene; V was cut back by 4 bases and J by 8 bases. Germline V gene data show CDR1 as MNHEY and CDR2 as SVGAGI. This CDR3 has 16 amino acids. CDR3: CASSLGLAGGSHEQFF. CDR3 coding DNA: TGTGCCAGCAGTTTGGGACTAGCGGGGGGGTCCCATGAGCAGTTCTTC.

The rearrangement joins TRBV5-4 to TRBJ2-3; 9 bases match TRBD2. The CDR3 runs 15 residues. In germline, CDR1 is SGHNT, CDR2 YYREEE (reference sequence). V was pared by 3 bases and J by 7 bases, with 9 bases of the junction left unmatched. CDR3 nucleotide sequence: TGTGCCAGCAGCTCAGCGGGGGGCATGCTGAATACGCAGTATTTT. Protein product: CASSSAGGMLNTQYF.

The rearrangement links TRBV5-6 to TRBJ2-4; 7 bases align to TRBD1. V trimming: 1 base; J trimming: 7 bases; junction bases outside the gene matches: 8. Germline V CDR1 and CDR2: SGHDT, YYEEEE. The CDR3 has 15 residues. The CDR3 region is CASSLTGQYKNIQYF. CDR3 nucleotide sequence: TGTGCCAGCAGCTTGACGGGACAGTACAAGAACATTCAGTACTTC. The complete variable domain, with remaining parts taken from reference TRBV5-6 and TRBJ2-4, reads DAGVTQSPTHLIKTRGQQVTLRCSPKSGHDTVSWYQQALGQGPQFIFQYYEEEERQRGNFPDRFSGHQFPNYSSELNVNALLLGDSALYLCASSLTGQYKNIQYFGAGTRLSVL.

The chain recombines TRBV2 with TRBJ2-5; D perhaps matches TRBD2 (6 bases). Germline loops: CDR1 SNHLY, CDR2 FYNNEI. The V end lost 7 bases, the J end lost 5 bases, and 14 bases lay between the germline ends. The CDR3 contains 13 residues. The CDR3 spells CASTGDLGETQYF. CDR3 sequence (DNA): TGTGCCAGCACCGGGGACTTAGGGGAGACCCAGTACTTC.

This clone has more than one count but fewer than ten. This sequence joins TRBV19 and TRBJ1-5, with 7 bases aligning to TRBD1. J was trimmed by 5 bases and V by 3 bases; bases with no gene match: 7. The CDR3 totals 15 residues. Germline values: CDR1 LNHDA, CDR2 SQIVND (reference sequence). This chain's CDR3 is CASSITRQGYQPQHF. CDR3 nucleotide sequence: TGTGCCAGTAGTATTACCAGACAGGGCTATCAGCCCCAGCATTTT. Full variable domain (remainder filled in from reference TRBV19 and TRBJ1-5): DGGITQSPKYLFRKEGQNVTLSCEQNLNHDAMYWYRQDPGQGLRLIYYSQIVNDFQKGDIAEGYSVSREKKESFPLTVTSAQKNPTAFYLCASSITRQGYQPQHFGDGTRLSIL.